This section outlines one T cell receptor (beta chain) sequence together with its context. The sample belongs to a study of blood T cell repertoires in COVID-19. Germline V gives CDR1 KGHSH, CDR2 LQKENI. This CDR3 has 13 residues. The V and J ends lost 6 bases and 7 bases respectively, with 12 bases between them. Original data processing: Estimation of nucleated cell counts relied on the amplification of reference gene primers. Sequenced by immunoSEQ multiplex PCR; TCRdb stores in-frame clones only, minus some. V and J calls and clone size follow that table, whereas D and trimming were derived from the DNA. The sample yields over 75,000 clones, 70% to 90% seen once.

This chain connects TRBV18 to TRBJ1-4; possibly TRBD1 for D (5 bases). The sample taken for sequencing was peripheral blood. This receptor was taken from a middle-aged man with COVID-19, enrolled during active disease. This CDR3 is CASSRQGGEKLFF. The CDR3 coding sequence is TGTGCCAGCTCCCGGCAGGGAGGTGAAAAACTGTTTTTT. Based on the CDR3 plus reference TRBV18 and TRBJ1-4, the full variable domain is NAGVMQNPRHLVRRRGQEARLRCSPMKGHSHVYWYRQLPEEGLKFMVYLQKENIIDESGMPKERFSAEFPKEGPSILRIQQVVRGDSAAYFCASSRQGGEKLFFGSGTQLSVL.